The rows below give T cell receptor beta chains drawn from one sample of a study of PD-1 blockade in classical Hodgkin lymphoma. Produced via immunoSEQ multiplex PCR; TCRdb's table is partial and in-frame only. Here the sample spans about 7,000 clones, 65% to 80% being singletons. The sequencing here drew on peripheral blood mononuclear cells (PBMCs), taken before the fourth cycle of nivolumab. The source is a human donor with classical Hodgkin lymphoma. CDR3s include the opening cysteine and the closing phenylalanine or tryptophan. The D gene is left open where the match is weak. Where a row states a size, it is once, few, many or the class of an expanded clone; other rows omit it.

>-|TRBJ1-2|-|TRBV4-3
TGCGCCAGCAGCCCCCGGACAGAAAACTATGGCTACACCTTC
CASSPRTENYGYTF
>TRBD1|TRBJ1-1|once|TRBV7-2
TGTGCCAGCAGCCGCGGACAGGGGGCCGACACTGAAGCTTTCTTT
CASSRGQGADTEAFF
>-|TRBJ1-4|-|TRBV27
TGTGCCAGCAGTTTAGAGGGAGATGAAAAACTGTTTTTT
CASSLEGDEKLFF
>TRBD1|TRBJ1-1|-|TRBV9
TGTGCCAGCAGCGTGGCAGGGGGCAACACTGAAGCTTTCTTT
CASSVAGGNTEAFF
>-|TRBJ1-1|-|TRBV5-1
TGCGCCAGCAGCTTCAGGGTAGGAACTGAAGCTTTCTTT
CASSFRVGTEAFF
>-|TRBJ2-7|-|TRBV20-1
TGCAGTGCTAGGTATCCCTACGAGCAGTACTTC
CSARYPYEQYF
>-|TRBJ2-3|-|TRBV2
TGTGCCAGCAGTGATTCTGGTTTTAGCACAGATACGCAGTATTTT
CASSDSGFSTDTQYF
>TRBD2|TRBJ2-1|-|TRBV9
TGTGCCAGCAGCGTAGGGGCGGGAGGGGGGCTTAGCGCCTACAATGAGCAGTTCTTC
CASSVGAGGGLSAYNEQFF
>TRBD2|TRBJ2-5|-|TRBV5-1
TGCGCCAGCACGGGCGGGAGGGTGGAAGAGACCCAGTACTTC
CASTGGRVEETQYF
>-|TRBJ2-7|-|TRBV4-2
TGTGCCAGCAGCCTAGTTAGCGGTTCCGTACGACACGAGCAGTACTTC
CASSLVSGSVRHEQYF
>TRBD2|TRBJ2-3|-|TRBV11-2
TGTGCCAGCAGCTCAAGACTAGCGAGGGCAGATACGCAGTATTTT
CASSSRLARADTQYF
>TRBD1|TRBJ2-5|-|TRBV7-9
TGTGCCAGCAGGTCTCACGGACAGGGGGAAGAGACCCAGTACTTC
CASRSHGQGEETQYF
>-|TRBJ1-2|few|TRBV19
TGTGCCAGTAGTGAGTGGGAGGGTCGGAATGGCTACACCTTC
CASSEWEGRNGYTF
>-|TRBJ2-7|-|TRBV5-6
TGTGCCAGCAGCCAGGGGACTCTCGAGCAGTACTTC
CASSQGTLEQYF
>TRBD2|TRBJ2-2|-|TRBV5-1
TGCGCCAGCAGCCTGGACGGGGGGTCCGGGGAGCTGTTTTTT
CASSLDGGSGELFF
>-|TRBJ1-1|-|TRBV28
TGTGCCAGCAGCGGTCTAGTAACTGAAGCTTTCTTT
CASSGLVTEAFF
>-|TRBJ2-1|few|TRBV7-2
TGTGCCAGCGAACTAAGTGGGCCCCTTTGGGAGCAGTTCTTC
CASELSGPLWEQFF
>TRBD1|TRBJ2-2|-|TRBV5-1
TGCGCCAGCAGCCGACAGGGGGAAACCGGGGAGCTGTTTTTT
CASSRQGETGELFF
>-|TRBJ2-1|-|TRBV11-2
TGTGCCAGCAGCCCGAGCTCCTACAATGAGCAGTTCTTC
CASSPSSYNEQFF
>-|TRBJ2-7|few|TRBV28
TGTGCCAGCAGTTTGAGATACGAGCAGTACTTC
CASSLRYEQYF
>-|TRBJ2-5|-|TRBV6-6
TGTGCCAGCAGTCTCGCTAAAGAGACCCAGTACTTC
CASSLAKETQYF
>-|TRBJ1-2|-|TRBV5-1
TGCGCCAGCAGCTTGGTACAGGGCTATGGCTACACCTTC
CASSLVQGYGYTF
>TRBD2|TRBJ2-1|-|TRBV6-4
TGTGCCAGCAGCCTACTAGCGGGAGGGCCTTCGAATGAGCAGTTCTTC
CASSLLAGGPSNEQFF
>-|TRBJ2-7|few|TRBV5-1
TGCGCCAGCAGGCCGTCGGGAGGACAGGGACTGAACGAGCAGTACTTC
CASRPSGGQGLNEQYF
>TRBD1|TRBJ1-2|-|TRBV29-1
TGCAGCGTTGCCGGACAGGCCCTTTGGTATGGCTACACCTTC
CSVAGQALWYGYTF
>TRBD1|TRBJ2-5|-|TRBV19
TGTGCCAGTAGTGTGACAGGGTTACAAGAGACCCAGTACTTC
CASSVTGLQETQYF
>-|TRBJ2-1|-|TRBV7-6
TGTGCCAGCAGCGGGGCAGGTGGGGATAATGAGCAGTTCTTC
CASSGAGGDNEQFF
>TRBD1|TRBJ2-1|-|TRBV5-1
TGCGCCAGCACCAGGGACAGGGGAGGCGATGAGCAGTTCTTC
CASTRDRGGDEQFF
>TRBD1|TRBJ1-1|few|TRBV5-6
TGTGCCAGCAGCCCCCAGGGGGCGGGAACTGAAGCTTTCTTT
CASSPQGAGTEAFF
>TRBD2|TRBJ2-1|-|TRBV29-1
TGCAGCGTTGAGGGTTCGGGGAGGGGATCAAAGGTAGCGGGGCCTAACAATGAGCAGTTCTTC
CSVEGSGRGSKVAGPNNEQFF
>TRBD1|TRBJ1-1|-|TRBV6-1
TGTGCCAGCAGCGAGAGGACAGGGGGGGGGACTGAAGCTTTCTTT
CASSERTGGGTEAFF
>-|TRBJ1-2|-|TRBV7-9
TGTGCCAGCAGCTTAGGGGGCGGCTATGGCTACACCTTC
CASSLGGGYGYTF
>-|TRBJ1-5|-|TRBV5-1
TGCGCCAGCAGCACGGATAGCAATCAGCCCCAGCATTTT
CASSTDSNQPQHF
>-|TRBJ1-5|-|TRBV6-5
TGTGCCAGCAGAGCCCAGGGAAGCAATCAGCCCCAGCATTTT
CASRAQGSNQPQHF
>-|TRBJ2-1|once|TRBV25-1
TGTGCCAGCAACGGGGGCCCCGAGCAGTTCTTC
CASNGGPEQFF
>-|TRBJ2-4|-|TRBV6-1
TGTGCCAGCAGTGACTGGAGGCAGGGCATTCAGTACTTC
CASSDWRQGIQYF
>-|TRBJ2-3|-|TRBV15
TGTGCCACCAGCACCCCGTATACGCAGTATTTT
CATSTPYTQYF
>-|TRBJ2-2|once|TRBV28
TGTGCCACGTACCGGGACGGTAACACCGGGGAGCTGTTTTTT
CATYRDGNTGELFF
>TRBD2|TRBJ2-5|-|TRBV7-9
TGTGCCAGCAGCTTAGCGGGGTTAGCGGGATGGCGGGAGACCCAGTACTTC
CASSLAGLAGWRETQYF
>-|TRBJ2-4|-|TRBV7-8
TGTGCCAGCAGCCGGAAAAACATTCAGTACTTC
CASSRKNIQYF
>TRBD1|TRBJ1-2|-|TRBV7-8
TGTGCCAGCAGTCCGGACAGGGAGTTTATATATGGCTACACCTTC
CASSPDREFIYGYTF
>-|TRBJ1-2|-|TRBV2
TGTGCCAGCAGTGAACAGTTTAACTATGGCTACACCTTC
CASSEQFNYGYTF
>-|TRBJ1-2|-|TRBV25-1
TGTGCCAGCAGTGATGGGACGGTCTATGGCTACACCTTC
CASSDGTVYGYTF
>-|TRBJ2-2|-|TRBV7-2
TGTGCCAGCAGCTCACAGGGTACCACCGGGGAGCTGTTTTTT
CASSSQGTTGELFF
>-|TRBJ2-7|once|TRBV4-1
TGCGCCAGCAGCCTACTCTGGGACCGGACCTACGAGCAGTACTTC
CASSLLWDRTYEQYF
>TRBD2|TRBJ2-3|few|TRBV27
TGTGCCAGCAGTTTAATGGCGGGAGCTGTTACAGATACGCAGTATTTT
CASSLMAGAVTDTQYF
>-|TRBJ1-1|-|TRBV4-3
TGCGCCAGCAGCCAAGATCTTGGGCAGGGCCCTCTAGCTTTCTTT
CASSQDLGQGPLAFF
>TRBD1|TRBJ2-1|few|TRBV7-3
TGTGCCAGCAGCTTATCCTGGACAGGGAACAACAATGAGCAGTTCTTC
CASSLSWTGNNNEQFF
>-|TRBJ2-6|-|TRBV28
TGTGCCAGCCACAGCTCTGGGGCCAACGTCCTGACTTTC
CASHSSGANVLTF
>-|TRBJ2-2|-|TRBV5-4
TGTGCCAGCAGTTCCGGAAAGGGATTAAGCGGGGAGCTGTTTTTT
CASSSGKGLSGELFF
>-|TRBJ2-7|-|TRBV7-2
TGTGCCAGCAGCCGGGACTCATCCTACGAGCAGTACTTC
CASSRDSSYEQYF
>-|TRBJ1-4|-|TRBV28
TGTGCCACCAACTTGCCGGGGATCACTAATGAAAAACTGTTTTTT
CATNLPGITNEKLFF
>-|TRBJ1-2|-|TRBV10-3
TGTGCCATCAGTGAGTATGTTTCGGCAGAGGATGGCTACACCTTC
CAISEYVSAEDGYTF
>-|TRBJ2-7|once|TRBV6-5
TGTGCCAGCAGTTACGAGAGCTCCGGCTCCTACGAGCAGTACTTC
CASSYESSGSYEQYF
>-|TRBJ2-1|-|TRBV19
TGTGCCAGTAGTCTCCGACCCGTCCCCTACAATGAGCAGTTCTTC
CASSLRPVPYNEQFF
>TRBD2|TRBJ2-2|once|TRBV11-3
TGTGCCAGCAGCTTGGGTAGCGGGAGAGGGAACACCGGGGAGCTGTTTTTT
CASSLGSGRGNTGELFF
>TRBD1|TRBJ2-2|-|TRBV29-1
TGCAGCGTTGAGGGGGACAGCTACACCGGGGAGCTGTTTTTT
CSVEGDSYTGELFF